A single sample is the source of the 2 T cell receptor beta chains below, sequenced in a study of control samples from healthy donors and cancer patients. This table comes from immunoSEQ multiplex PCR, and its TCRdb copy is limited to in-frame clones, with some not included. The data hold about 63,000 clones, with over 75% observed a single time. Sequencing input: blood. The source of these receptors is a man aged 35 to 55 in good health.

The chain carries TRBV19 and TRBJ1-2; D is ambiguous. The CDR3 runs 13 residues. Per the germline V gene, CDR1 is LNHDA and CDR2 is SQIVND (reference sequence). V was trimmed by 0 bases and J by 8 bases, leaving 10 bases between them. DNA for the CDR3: TGTGCCAGTAGTATAGATCCTATAGGCGGCTACACCTTC. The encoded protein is CASSIDPIGGYTF.

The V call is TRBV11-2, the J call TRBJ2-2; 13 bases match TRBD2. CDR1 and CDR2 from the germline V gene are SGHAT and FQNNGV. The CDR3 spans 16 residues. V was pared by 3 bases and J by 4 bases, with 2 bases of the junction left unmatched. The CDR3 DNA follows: TGTGCCAGCAGCTTGACTAGCGGGGGGTTCACCGGGGAGCTGTTTTTT. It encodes CASSLTSGGFTGELFF.